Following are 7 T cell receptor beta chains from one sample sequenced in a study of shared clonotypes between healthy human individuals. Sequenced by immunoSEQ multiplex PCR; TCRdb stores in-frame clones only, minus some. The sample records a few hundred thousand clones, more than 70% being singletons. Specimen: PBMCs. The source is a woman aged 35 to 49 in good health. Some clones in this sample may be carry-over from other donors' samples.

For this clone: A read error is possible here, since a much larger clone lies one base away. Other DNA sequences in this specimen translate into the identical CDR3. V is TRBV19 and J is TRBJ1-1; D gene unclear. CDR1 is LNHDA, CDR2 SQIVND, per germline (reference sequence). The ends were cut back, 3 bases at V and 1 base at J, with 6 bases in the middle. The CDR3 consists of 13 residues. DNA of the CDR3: TGTGCCAGTAGTATTACGGCGAACACTGAAGCTTTCTTT. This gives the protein CASSITANTEAFF.

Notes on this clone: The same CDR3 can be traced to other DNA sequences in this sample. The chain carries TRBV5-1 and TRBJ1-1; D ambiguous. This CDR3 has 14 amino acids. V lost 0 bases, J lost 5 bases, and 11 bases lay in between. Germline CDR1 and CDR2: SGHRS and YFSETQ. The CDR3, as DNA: TGCGCCAGCAGCTTGGCCACGGGGAATACTGAAGCTTTCTTT. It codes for CASSLATGNTEAFF.

The CDR3 sequence is CASSFGRSPYEQYF. The CDR3, as DNA: TGTGCCAGCAGCTTCGGGCGGAGTCCCTACGAGCAGTACTTC. V and J are TRBV7-9 and TRBJ2-7, with D hard to call. The CDR3 spans 14 residues. Trimming removed 3 bases at V and 2 bases at J, with 11 bases between. Germline loops: CDR1 SEHNR, CDR2 FQNEAQ (reference sequence).

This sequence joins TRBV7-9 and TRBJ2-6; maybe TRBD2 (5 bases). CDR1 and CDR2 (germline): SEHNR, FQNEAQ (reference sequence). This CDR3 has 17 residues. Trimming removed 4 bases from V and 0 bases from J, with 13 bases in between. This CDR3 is CASSSTTSSSGANVLTF. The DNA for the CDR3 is TGTGCCAGCAGCTCCACCACTAGTAGCTCTGGGGCCAACGTCCTGACTTTC.

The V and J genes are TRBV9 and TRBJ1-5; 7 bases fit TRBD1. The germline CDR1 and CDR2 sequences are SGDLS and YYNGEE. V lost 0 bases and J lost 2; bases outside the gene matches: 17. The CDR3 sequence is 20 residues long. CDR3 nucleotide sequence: TGTGCCAGCAGCGTAGTAGTAGCCCCCGACAGGGATGATTGCAATCAGCCCCAGCATTTT. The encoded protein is CASSVVVAPDRDDCNQPQHF. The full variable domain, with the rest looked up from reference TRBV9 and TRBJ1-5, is DSGVTQTPKHLITATGQRVTLRCSPRSGDLSVYWYQQSLDQGLQFLIQYYNGEERAKGNILERFSAQQFPDLHSELNLSSLELGDSALYFCASSVVVAPDRDDCNQPQHFGDGTRLSIL.

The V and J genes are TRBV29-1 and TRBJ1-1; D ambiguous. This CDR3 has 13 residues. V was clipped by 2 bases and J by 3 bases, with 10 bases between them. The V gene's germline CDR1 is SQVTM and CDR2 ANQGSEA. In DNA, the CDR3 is TGCAGCGTTGAACAATCGAAGGACACTGAAGCTTTCTTT. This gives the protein CSVEQSKDTEAFF.

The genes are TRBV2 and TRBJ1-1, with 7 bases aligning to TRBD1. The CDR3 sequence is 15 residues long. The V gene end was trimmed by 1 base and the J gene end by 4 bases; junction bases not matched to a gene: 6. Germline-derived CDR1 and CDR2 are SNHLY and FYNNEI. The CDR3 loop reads CASSEGQGRTTEAFF. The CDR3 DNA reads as TGTGCCAGCAGTGAAGGACAGGGTAGGACCACTGAAGCTTTCTTT.